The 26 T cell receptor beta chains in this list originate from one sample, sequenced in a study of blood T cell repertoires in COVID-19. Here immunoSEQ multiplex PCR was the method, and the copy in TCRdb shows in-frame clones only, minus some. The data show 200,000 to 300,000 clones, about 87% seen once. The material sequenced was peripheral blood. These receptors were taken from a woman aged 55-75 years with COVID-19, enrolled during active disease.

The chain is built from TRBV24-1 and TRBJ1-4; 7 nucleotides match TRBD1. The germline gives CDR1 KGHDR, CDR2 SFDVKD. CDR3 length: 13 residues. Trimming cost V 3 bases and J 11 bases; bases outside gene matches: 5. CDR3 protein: CATSDPGTAKLFF. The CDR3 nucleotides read TGTGCCACCAGTGATCCAGGGACAGCTAAACTGTTTTTT.

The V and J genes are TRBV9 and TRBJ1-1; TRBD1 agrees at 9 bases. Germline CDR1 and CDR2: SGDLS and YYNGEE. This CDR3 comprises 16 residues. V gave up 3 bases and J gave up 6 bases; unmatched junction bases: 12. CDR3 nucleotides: TGTGCCAGCAGCGAGCCCCTCGGGACAGGGCGCTCTGAAGCTTTCTTT. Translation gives CASSEPLGTGRSEAFF.

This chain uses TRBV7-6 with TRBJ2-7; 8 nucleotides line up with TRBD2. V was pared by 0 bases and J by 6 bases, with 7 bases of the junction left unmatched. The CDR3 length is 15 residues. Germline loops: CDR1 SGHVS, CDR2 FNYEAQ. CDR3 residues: CASSLAGREGSEQYF. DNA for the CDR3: TGTGCCAGCAGCTTAGCGGGACGGGAGGGCTCCGAGCAGTACTTC.

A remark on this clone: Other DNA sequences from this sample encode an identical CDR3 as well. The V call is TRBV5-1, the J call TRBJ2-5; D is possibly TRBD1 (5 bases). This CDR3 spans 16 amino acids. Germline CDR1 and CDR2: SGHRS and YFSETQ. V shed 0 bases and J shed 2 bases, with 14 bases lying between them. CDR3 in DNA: TGCGCCAGCAGCTTGGCCCCAGGGTTGGATCAAGAGACCCAGTACTTC. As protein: CASSLAPGLDQETQYF.

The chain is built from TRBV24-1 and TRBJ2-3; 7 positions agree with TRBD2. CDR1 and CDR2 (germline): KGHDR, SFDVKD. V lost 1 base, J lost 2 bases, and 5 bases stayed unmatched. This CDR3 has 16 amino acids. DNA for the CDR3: TGTGCCACCAGTGATTTTATGGCGGGAGCCACAGATACGCAGTATTTT. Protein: CATSDFMAGATDTQYF.

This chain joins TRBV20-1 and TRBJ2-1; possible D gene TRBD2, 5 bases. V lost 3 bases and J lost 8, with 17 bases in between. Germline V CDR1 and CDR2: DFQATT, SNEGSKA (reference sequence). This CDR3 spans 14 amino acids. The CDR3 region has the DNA TGCAGTGCTAGTTCTTCAACGGGGAGCTATGAGCAGTTCTTC. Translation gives CSASSSTGSYEQFF.

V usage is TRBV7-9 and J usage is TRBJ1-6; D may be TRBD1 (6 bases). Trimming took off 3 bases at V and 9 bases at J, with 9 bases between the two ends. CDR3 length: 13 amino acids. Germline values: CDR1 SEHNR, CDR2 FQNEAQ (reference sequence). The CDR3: CASSFQGISPLHF. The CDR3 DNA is TGTGCCAGCAGCTTTCAGGGGATTTCACCCCTCCACTTT. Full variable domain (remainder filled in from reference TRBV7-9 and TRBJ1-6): DTGVSQNPRHKITKRGQNVTFRCDPISEHNRLYWYRQTLGQGPEFLTYFQNEAQLEKSRLLSDRFSAERPKGSFSTLEIQRTEQGDSAMYLCASSFQGISPLHFGNGTRLTVT.

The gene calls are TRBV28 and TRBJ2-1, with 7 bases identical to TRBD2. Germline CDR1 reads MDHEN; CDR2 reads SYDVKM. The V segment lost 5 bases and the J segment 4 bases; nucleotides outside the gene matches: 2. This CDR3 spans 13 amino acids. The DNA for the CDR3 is TGTGCCAGCAGTCGGGGGGTTTACAATGAGCAGTTCTTC. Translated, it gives CASSRGVYNEQFF.

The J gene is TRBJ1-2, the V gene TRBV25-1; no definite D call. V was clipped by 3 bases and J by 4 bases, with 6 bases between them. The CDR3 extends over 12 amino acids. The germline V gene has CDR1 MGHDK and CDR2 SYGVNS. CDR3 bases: TGTGCCAGCAGTGACCCCCTCTATGGCTACACCTTC. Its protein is CASSDPLYGYTF.

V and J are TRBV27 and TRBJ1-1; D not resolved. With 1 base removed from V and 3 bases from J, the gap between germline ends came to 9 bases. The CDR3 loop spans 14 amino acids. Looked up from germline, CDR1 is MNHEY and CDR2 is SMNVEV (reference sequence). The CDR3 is CASSLFPGYTEAFF. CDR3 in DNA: TGTGCCAGCAGTTTATTCCCTGGCTACACTGAAGCTTTCTTT.

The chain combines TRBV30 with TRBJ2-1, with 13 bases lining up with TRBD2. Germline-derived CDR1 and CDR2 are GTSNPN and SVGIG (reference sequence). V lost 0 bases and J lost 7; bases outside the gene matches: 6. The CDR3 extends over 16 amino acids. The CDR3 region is CAWSVRGTSGNNEQFF. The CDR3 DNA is TGTGCCTGGAGTGTACGTGGGACTAGCGGGAATAATGAGCAGTTCTTC.

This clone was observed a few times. For the CDR3, the DNA is TGTGCCATCAGGGGACAGTACAATGAGCAGTTCTTC. It translates to CAIRGQYNEQFF. V and J are TRBV10-3 and TRBJ2-1; 7 bases map to TRBD1. This CDR3 has 12 amino acids. CDR1 and CDR2 from the germline V gene are ENHRY and SYGVKD. The V segment lost 6 bases and the J segment 4 bases; nucleotides outside the gene matches: 0.

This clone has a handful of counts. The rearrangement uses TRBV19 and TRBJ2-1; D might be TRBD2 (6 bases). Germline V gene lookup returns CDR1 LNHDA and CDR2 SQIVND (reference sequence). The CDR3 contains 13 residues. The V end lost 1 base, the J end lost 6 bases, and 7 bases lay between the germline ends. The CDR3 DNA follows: TGTGCCAGTAGTATAGGGACTACCAATGAGCAGTTCTTC. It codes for CASSIGTTNEQFF.

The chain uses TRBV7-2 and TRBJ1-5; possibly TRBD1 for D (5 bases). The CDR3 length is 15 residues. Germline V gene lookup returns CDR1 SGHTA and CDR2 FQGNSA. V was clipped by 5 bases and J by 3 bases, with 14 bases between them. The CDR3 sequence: CASSPQGQPNQPQHF. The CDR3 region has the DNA TGTGCCAGCAGCCCCCAGGGTCAGCCCAATCAGCCCCAGCATTTT.

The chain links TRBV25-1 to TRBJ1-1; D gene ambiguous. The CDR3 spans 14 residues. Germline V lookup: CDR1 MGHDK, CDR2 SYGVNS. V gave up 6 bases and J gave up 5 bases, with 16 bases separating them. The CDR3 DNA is TGTGCCAGCAGGAGACGGGAGGGTGGGACTGAAGCTTTCTTT. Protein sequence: CASRRREGGTEAFF.

The CDR3 DNA reads TGTGCCTGGAGTTCCGGGACTAGCGCAGATACGCAGTATTTT. Translated: CAWSSGTSADTQYF. The chain recombines TRBV30 with TRBJ2-3; 10 bases match TRBD2. The CDR3 consists of 14 residues. V gave up 2 bases and J gave up 4 bases; unmatched junction bases: 3. Germline V gene lookup returns CDR1 GTSNPN and CDR2 SVGIG (reference sequence).

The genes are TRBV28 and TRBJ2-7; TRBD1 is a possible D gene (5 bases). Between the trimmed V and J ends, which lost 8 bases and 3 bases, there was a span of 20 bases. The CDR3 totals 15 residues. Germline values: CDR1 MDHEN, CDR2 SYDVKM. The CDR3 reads CASSRQLPGVYEQYF. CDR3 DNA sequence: TGTGCCAGCTCCCGACAGCTTCCCGGCGTCTACGAGCAGTACTTC.

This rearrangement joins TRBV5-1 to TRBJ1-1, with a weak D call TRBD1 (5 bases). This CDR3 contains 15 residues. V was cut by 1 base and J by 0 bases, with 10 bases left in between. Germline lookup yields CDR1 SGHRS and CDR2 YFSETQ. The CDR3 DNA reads TGCGCCAGCAGCTTGTTGCAGGGCCTGAACACTGAAGCTTTCTTT. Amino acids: CASSLLQGLNTEAFF.

The CDR3: CASSPPIAVGEQYF. The CDR3, as DNA: TGCGCCAGCAGCCCCCCCATAGCCGTGGGCGAGCAGTACTTC. The chain is built from TRBV5-1 and TRBJ2-7; D is uncertain. This CDR3 region has 14 residues. Trimming pared 4 bases from V and 6 bases from J, leaving 17 bases between. Germline-derived CDR1 and CDR2 are SGHRS and YFSETQ.

The CDR3 sequence is CASSPADGRGTDTQYF. The CDR3 region has the DNA TGTGCCAGCAGCCCCGCGGACGGGAGGGGGACAGATACGCAGTATTTT. The genes are TRBV9 and TRBJ2-3; 8 bases agree with TRBD2. After removal of 4 bases from V and 3 bases from J, the junction contained 10 bases not matched to a gene. Germline V lookup: CDR1 SGDLS, CDR2 YYNGEE. This CDR3 spans 16 amino acids.

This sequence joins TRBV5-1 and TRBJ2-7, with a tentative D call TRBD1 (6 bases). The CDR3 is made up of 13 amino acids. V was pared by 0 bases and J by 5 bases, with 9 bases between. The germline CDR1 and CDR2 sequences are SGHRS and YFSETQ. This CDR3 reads CASSLDRVNEQYF. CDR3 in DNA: TGCGCCAGCAGCTTGGACAGGGTAAACGAGCAGTACTTC.

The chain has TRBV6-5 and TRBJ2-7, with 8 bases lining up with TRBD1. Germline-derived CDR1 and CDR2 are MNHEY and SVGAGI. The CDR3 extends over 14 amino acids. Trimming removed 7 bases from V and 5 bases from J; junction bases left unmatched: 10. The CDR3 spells CASTPTRTGNEQYF. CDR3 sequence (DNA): TGTGCCAGCACCCCAACAAGGACAGGGAACGAGCAGTACTTC.

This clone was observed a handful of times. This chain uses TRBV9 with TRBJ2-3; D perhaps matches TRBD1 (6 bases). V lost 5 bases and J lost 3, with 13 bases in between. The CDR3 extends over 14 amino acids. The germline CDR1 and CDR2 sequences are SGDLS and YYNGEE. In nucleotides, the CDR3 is TGTGCCAGCAGTCTCGACAGGAGTACAGATACGCAGTATTTT. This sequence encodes CASSLDRSTDTQYF.

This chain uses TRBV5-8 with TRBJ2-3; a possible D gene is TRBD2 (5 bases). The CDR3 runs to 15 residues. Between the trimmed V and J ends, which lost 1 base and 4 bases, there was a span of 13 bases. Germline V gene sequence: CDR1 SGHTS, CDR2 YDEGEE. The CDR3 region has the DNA TGTGCCAGCAGCTTGTTAGGGAGACCTTCAGATACGCAGTATTTT. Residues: CASSLLGRPSDTQYF.

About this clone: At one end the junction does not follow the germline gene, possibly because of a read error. The CDR3 region is CARSHGGGRGPETQYF. CDR3 nucleotide sequence: TGTGCCCGCAGCCACGGGGGGGGGAGGGGGCCTGAGACCCAGTACTTC. V and J are TRBV3-1 (or the pseudogene TRBV3-2) and TRBJ2-5; weak D call: TRBD2 (8 bases). The V gene's germline CDR1 is LGHDT and CDR2 YNNKEL (reference sequence). The CDR3 extends over 16 amino acids.

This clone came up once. DNA of the CDR3: TGTGCCACCAGCGGGGACAGGGGGTCTAGCAATGAGCAGTTCTTC. Translating gives CATSGDRGSSNEQFF. The V call is TRBV15, the J call TRBJ2-1, with TRBD1 matching over 11 bases. This CDR3 spans 15 amino acids. Unmatched junction bases numbered 6, after V lost 5 bases and J lost 6 bases. CDR1 is LNHNV and CDR2 is YYDKDF in the germline V gene (reference sequence).